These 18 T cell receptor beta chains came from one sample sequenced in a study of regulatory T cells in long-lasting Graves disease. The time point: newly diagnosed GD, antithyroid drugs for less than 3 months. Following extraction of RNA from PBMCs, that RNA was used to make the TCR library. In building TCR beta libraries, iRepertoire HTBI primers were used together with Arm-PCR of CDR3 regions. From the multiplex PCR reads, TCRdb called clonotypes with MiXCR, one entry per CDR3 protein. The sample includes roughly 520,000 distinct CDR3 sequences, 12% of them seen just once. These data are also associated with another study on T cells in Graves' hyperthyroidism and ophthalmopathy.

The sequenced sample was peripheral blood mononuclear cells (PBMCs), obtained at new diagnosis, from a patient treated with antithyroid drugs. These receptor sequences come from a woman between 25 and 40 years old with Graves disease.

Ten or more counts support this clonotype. The chain's CDR3 is CASSSGTDYGYTF. CDR3 bases: TGTGCCAGCAGCTCCGGGACGGATTATGGCTACACCTTC. The chain has TRBV11-2 and TRBJ1-2, with a possible D match to TRBD1 (5 bases). The CDR3 sequence is 13 residues long. Trimming left V 4 bases short and J 5 bases short, with 11 bases between. The germline CDR1 and CDR2 sequences are SGHAT and FQNNGV.

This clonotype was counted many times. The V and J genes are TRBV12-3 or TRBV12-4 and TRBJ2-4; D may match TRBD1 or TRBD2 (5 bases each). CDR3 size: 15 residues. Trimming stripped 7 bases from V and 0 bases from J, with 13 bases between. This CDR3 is CASKPGRLAKNIQYF. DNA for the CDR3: TGTGCCAGCAAACCGGGACGACTAGCCAAAAACATTCAGTACTTC.

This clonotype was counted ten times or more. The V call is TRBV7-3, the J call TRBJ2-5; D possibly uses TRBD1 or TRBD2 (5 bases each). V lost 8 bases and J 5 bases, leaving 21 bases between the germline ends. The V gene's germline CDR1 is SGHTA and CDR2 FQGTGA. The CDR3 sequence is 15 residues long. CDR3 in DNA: TGTGCCAGCCCAGCCTCTCGGGGCAGGGTGGAGACCCAGTACTTC. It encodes CASPASRGRVETQYF.

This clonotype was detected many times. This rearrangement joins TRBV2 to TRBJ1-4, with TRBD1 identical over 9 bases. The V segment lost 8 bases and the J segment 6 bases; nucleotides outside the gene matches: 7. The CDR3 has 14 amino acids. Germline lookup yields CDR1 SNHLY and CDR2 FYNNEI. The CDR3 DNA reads TGTGCCAGCGGGACGGACAGGGGAGATGAAAAACTGTTTTTT. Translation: CASGTDRGDEKLFF.

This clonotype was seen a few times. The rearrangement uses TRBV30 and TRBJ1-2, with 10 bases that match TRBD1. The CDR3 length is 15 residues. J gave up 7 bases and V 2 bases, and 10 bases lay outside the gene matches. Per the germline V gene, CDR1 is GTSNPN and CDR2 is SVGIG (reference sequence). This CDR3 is CAWSTLLGTGVGYTF. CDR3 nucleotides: TGTGCCTGGAGTACTCTCCTTGGGACAGGGGTTGGCTACACCTTC.

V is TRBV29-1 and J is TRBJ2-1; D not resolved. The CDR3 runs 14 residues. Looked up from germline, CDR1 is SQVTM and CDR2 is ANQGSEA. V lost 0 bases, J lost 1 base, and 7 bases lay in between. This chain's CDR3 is CSVEDGQSYNEQFF. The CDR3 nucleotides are TGCAGCGTTGAAGATGGCCAGTCCTACAATGAGCAGTTCTTC.

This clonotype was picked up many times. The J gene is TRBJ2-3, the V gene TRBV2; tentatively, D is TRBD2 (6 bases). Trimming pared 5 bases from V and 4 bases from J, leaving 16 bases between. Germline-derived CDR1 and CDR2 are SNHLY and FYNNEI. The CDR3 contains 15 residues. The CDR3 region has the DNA TGTGCCAGCAGTAGTAGGCTAGCGAGCGCAGATACGCAGTATTTT. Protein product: CASSSRLASADTQYF.

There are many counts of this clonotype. CDR3 DNA: TGCAGCGTTGAACGCCCCGGGGCAGATACGCAGTATTTT. Its protein is CSVERPGADTQYF. The chain combines TRBV29-1 with TRBJ2-3; possible D gene TRBD2, 5 bases. Germline V gene data show CDR1 as SQVTM and CDR2 as ANQGSEA. Trimming cost V 2 bases and J 4 bases, with 10 bases left between them. The CDR3 runs 13 residues.

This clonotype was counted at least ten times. CDR3 sequence: CATSDSSGRLGETQYF. The CDR3, as DNA: TGTGCCACCAGTGATTCTAGCGGGAGATTGGGAGAGACCCAGTACTTC. The chain recombines TRBV24-1 with TRBJ2-5; 10 nucleotides agree with TRBD2. The CDR3 runs 16 residues. With V trimmed by 2 bases and J by 4 bases, 6 bases remained unmatched. Per germline, CDR1 KGHDR and CDR2 SFDVKD.

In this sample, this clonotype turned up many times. CDR3 sequence (DNA): TGTGCCAGCTCACATAAACAGGGTGGTTTGCTCTCTGAAGCTTTCTTT. Its translation: CASSHKQGGLLSEAFF. The rearrangement joins TRBV18 to TRBJ1-1; possibly TRBD1 for D (6 bases). The length of the CDR3 is 16 residues. CDR1 is KGHSH and CDR2 is LQKENI in the germline V gene. Deletions cut 4 bases from V and 6 bases from J, with 21 bases between.

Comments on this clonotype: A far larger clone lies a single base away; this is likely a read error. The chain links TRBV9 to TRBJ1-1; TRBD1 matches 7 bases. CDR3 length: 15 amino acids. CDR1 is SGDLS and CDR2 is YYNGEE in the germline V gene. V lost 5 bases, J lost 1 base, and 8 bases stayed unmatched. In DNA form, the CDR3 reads TGTGCCAGCAGGCTCGACAGGGTACGGAACACTGAAGCTTTCTTT. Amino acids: CASRLDRVRNTEAFF.

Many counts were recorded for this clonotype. CDR3 nucleotides: TGTGCCAGCAGTGGCGGGCCCTCCTACAATGAGCAGTTCTTC. Translation: CASSGGPSYNEQFF. The chain is built from TRBV6-1 and TRBJ2-1; weak D call: TRBD2 (5 bases). CDR3 length: 14 amino acids. Germline V lookup: CDR1 MNHNS, CDR2 SASEGT. V was cut by 4 bases and J by 0 bases, with 7 bases left in between.

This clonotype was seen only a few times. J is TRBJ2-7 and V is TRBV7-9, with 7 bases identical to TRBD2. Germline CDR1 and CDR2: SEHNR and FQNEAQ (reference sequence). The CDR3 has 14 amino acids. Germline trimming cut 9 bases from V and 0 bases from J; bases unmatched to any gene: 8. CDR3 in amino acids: CASTASGSSYEQYF. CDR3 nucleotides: TGTGCCAGTACTGCTAGCGGATCCTCCTACGAGCAGTACTTC.

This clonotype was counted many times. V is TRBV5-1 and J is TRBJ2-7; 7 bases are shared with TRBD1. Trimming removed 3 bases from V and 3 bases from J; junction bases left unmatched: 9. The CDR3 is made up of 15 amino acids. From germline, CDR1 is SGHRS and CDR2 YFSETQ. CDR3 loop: CASSSVPGQFYEQYF. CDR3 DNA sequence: TGCGCCAGCAGCTCGGTACCGGGACAGTTCTACGAGCAGTACTTC.

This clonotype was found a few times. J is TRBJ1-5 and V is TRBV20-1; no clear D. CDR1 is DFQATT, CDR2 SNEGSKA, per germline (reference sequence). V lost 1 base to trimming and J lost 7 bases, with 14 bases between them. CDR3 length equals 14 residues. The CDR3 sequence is CSARGSLMGQPQHF. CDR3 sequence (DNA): TGCAGTGCTAGAGGAAGTCTAATGGGGCAGCCCCAGCATTTT.

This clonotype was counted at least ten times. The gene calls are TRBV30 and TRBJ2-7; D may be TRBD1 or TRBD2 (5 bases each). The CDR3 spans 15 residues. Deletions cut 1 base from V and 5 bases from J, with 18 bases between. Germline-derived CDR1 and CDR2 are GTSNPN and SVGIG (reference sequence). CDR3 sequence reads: CAWSGHGAPGDEQYF. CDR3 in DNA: TGTGCCTGGAGTGGTCACGGGGCCCCTGGGGACGAGCAGTACTTC.

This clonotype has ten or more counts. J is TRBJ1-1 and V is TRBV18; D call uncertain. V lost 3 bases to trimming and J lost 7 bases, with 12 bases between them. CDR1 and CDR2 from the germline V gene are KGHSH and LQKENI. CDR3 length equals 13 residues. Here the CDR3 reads CASSPSRYFEAFF. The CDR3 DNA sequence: TGTGCCAGCTCACCCTCCCGATACTTTGAAGCTTTCTTT.

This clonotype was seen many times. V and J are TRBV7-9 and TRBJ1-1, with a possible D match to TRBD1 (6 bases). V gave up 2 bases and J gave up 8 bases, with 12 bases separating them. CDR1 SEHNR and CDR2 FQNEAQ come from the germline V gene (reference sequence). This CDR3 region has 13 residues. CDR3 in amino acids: CASSLPPGQEAFF. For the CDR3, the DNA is TGTGCCAGCAGCTTACCCCCGGGACAAGAAGCTTTCTTT. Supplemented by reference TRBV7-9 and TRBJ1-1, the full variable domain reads DTGVSQNPRHKITKRGQNVTFRCDPISEHNRLYWYRQTLGQGPEFLTYFQNEAQLEKSRLLSDRFSAERPKGSFSTLEIQRTEQGDSAMYLCASSLPPGQEAFFGQGTRLTVV.